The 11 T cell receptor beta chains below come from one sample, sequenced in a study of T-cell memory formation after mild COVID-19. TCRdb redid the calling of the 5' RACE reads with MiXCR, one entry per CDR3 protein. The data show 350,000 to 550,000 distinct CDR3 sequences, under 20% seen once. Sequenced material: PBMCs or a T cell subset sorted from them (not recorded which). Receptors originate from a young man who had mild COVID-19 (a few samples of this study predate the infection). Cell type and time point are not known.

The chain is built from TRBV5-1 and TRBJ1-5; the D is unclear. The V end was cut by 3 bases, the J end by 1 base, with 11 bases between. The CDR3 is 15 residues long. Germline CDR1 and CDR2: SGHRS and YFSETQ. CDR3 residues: CASSSDPGSNQPQHF. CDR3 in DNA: TGCGCCAGCAGCTCGGACCCCGGGAGCAATCAGCCCCAGCATTTT.

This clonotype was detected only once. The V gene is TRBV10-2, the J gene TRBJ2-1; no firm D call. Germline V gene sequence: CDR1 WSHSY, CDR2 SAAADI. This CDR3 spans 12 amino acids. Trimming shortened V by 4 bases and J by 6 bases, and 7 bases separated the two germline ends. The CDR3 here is CASSVYVNEQFF. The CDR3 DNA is TGCGCCAGCAGTGTATATGTCAATGAGCAGTTCTTC.

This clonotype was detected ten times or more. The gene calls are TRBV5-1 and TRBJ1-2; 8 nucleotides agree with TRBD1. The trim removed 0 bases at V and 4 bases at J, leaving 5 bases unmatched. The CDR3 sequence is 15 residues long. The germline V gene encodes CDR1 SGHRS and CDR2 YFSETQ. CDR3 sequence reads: CASSLEPGGGYGYTF. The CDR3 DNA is TGCGCCAGCAGCTTGGAGCCAGGGGGCGGCTATGGCTACACCTTC.

The CDR3 reads CSVGGFSDQPQHF. The CDR3 DNA reads TGCAGCGTTGGAGGGTTCTCGGATCAGCCCCAGCATTTT. The rearrangement uses TRBV29-1 and TRBJ1-5; D unclear. The V gene's germline CDR1 is SQVTM and CDR2 ANQGSEA. The V end was cut by 4 bases, the J end by 5 bases, with 12 bases between. The CDR3 spans 13 residues.

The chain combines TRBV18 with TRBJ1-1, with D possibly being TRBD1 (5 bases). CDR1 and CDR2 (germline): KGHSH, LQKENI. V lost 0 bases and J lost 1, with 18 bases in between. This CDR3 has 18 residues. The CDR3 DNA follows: TGTGCCAGCTCACCACCGGGGGGGACTTACGCGGCGAACACTGAAGCTTTCTTT. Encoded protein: CASSPPGGTYAANTEAFF.

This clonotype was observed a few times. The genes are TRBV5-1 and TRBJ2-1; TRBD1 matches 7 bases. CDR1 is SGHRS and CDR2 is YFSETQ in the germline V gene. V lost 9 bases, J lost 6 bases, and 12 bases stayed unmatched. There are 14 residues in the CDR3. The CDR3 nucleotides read TGCGCCACCTCCGTCGGACAGGCCCTCAATGAGCAGTTCTTC. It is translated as CATSVGQALNEQFF.

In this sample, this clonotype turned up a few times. The CDR3 loop reads CASSPQPGGQLYGYTF. DNA for the CDR3: TGTGCCAGCAGCCCTCAGCCGGGAGGACAGCTCTATGGCTACACCTTC. The chain has TRBV7-2 and TRBJ1-2, with D possibly being TRBD1 (6 bases). V shed 5 bases and J shed 4 bases, with 20 bases lying between them. The CDR3 length is 16 residues. Germline V gene lookup returns CDR1 SGHTA and CDR2 FQGNSA.

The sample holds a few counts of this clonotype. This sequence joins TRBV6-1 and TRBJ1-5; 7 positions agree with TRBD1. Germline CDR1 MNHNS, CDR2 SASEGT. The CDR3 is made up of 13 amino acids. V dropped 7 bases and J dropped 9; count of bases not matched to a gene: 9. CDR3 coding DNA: TGTGCCAGCACCCAGGACAGGATGAGGCCCCAGCATTTT. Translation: CASTQDRMRPQHF.

The CDR3 nucleotides read TGTGCCAGCAGTTATTCGAACACCGGGGAGCTGTTTTTT. Translation gives CASSYSNTGELFF. The V call is TRBV28, the J call TRBJ2-2; D ambiguous. From germline, CDR1 is MDHEN and CDR2 SYDVKM. The CDR3 runs to 13 residues. V lost 4 bases to trimming and J lost 0 bases, with 3 bases between them.

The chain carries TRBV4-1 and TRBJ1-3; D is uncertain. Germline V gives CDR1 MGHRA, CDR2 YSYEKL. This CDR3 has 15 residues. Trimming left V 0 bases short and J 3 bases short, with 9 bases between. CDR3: CASSQDQGRGNTIYF. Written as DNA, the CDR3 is TGCGCCAGCAGCCAAGATCAAGGACGTGGAAACACCATATATTTT.

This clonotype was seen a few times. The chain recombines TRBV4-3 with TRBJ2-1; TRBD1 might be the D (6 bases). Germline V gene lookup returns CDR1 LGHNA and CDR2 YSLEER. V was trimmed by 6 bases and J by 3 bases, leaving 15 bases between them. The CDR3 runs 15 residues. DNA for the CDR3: TGCGCCAGCAGTCCAGGGGACGCGGTCTACAATGAGCAGTTCTTC. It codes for CASSPGDAVYNEQFF.